This T cell receptor (beta chain) emerged from a study of blood T cell repertoires in COVID-19. Overall study context: COVID-19 samples, acute and convalescent, were from the United States, Italy and Spain. PBMCs, B-cell-depleted T cells, or T cells were the source of the cDNA or gDNA that made up the material.

Seattle enrolled patients during active infection and tracked them longitudinally. V lost 6 bases and J lost 5, with 11 bases in between. The CDR3 has 12 residues. Germline lookup yields CDR1 SQVTM and CDR2 ANQGSEA. Original analysis: For nucleated cells, counts were estimated from reference gene primer amplification. The assay was immunoSEQ multiplex PCR, and TCRdb's table has in-frame clones only and misses some. The V and J calls and clone size are taken from that table; D and trimming were inferred from the DNA. This table holds hundreds of thousands of clones, around 89% found once. This sequence originates from a woman in her forties or fifties with COVID-19, enrolled during active disease. The V and J genes are TRBV29-1 and TRBJ2-1; D is possibly TRBD2 (6 bases). The sample consisted of peripheral blood. As DNA, the CDR3 is TGCAGCGTCGGGACTTACAACAATGAGCAGTTCTTC. It is translated as CSVGTYNNEQFF.